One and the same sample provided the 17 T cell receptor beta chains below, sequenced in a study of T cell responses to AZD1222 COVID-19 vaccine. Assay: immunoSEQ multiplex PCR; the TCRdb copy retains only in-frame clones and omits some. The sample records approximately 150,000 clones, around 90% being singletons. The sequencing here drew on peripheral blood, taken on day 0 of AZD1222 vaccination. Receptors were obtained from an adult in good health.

The CDR3 sequence is CASSYRQGASYEQYF. Written as DNA, the CDR3 is TGTGCCAGCAGTTACCGACAGGGAGCCTCCTACGAGCAGTACTTC. This chain joins TRBV6-2 or TRBV6-3 and TRBJ2-7; TRBD1 agrees at 7 bases. Trimming cost V 2 bases and J 0 bases; bases outside gene matches: 4. Germline V gene data show CDR1 as MNHEY and CDR2 as SVGEGT. The CDR3 consists of 15 residues.

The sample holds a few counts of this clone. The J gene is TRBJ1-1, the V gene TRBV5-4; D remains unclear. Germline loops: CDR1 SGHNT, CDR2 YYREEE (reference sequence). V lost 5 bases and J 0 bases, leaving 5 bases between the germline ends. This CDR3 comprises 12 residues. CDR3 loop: CASSFLNTEAFF. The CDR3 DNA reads TGTGCCAGCAGTTTTCTGAACACTGAAGCTTTCTTT.

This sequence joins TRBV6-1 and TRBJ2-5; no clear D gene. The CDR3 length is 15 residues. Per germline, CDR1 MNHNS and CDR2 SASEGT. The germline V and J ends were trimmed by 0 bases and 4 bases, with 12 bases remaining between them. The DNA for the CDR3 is TGTGCCAGCAGTGAAGCGGGGTTTCATGCAGAGACCCAGTACTTC. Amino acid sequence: CASSEAGFHAETQYF.

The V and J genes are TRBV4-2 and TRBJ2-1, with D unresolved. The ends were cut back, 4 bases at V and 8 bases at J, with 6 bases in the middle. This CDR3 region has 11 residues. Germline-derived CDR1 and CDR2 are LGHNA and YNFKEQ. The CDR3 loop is CASSRGYEQFF. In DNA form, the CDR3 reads TGTGCCAGCAGCCGTGGGTATGAGCAGTTCTTC.

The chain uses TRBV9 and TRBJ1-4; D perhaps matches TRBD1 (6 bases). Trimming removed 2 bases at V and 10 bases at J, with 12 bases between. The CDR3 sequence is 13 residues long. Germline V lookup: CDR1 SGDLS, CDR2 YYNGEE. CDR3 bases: TGTGCCAGCAGCGTCGGGGGCTCGGGAAAACTGTTTTTT. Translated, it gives CASSVGGSGKLFF.

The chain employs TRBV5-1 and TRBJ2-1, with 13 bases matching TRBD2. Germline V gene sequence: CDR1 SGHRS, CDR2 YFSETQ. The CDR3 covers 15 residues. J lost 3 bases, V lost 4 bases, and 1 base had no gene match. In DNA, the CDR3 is TGCGCCAGCAGCAGGACTAGCGGGAGCTACAATGAGCAGTTCTTC. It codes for CASSRTSGSYNEQFF.

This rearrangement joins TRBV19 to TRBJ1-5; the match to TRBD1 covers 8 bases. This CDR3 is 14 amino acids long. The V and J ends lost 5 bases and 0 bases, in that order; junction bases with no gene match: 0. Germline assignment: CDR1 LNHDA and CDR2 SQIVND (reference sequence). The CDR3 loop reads CASSGQGSNQPQHF. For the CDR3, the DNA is TGTGCCAGTAGTGGACAGGGTAGCAATCAGCCCCAGCATTTT.

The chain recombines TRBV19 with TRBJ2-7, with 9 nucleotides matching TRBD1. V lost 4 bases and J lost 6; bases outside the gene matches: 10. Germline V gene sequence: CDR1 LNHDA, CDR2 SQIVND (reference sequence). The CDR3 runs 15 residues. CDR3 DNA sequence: TGTGCCAGTAGTACCACAGGGGGCGGTGGATCCGAGCAGTACTTC. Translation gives CASSTTGGGGSEQYF.

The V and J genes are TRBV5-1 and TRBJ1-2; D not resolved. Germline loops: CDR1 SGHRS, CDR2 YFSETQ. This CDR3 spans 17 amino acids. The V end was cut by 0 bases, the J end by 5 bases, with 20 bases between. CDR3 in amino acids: CASSLESDGRGVYGYTF. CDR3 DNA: TGCGCCAGCAGCTTGGAATCGGACGGAAGAGGAGTTTATGGCTACACCTTC.

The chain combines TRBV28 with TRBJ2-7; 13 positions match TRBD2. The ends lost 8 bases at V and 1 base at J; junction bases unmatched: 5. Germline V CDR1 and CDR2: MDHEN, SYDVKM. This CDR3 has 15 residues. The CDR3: CASSVGLAGSYEQYF. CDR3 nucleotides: TGTGCCAGCTCAGTGGGACTAGCGGGATCCTACGAGCAGTACTTC. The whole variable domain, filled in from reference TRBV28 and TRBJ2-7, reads DVKVTQSSRYLVKRTGEKVFLECVQDMDHENMFWYRQDPGLGLRLIYFSYDVKMKEKGDIPEGYSVSREKKERFSLILESASTNQTSMYLCASSVGLAGSYEQYFGPGTRLTVT.

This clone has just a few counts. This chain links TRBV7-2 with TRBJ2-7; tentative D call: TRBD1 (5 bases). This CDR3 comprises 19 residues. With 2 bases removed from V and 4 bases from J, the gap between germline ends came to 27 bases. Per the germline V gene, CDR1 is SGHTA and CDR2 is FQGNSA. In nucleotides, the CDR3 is TGTGCCAGCAGCTTAAGTGAGATCCGAGTTGCGAGACAGAAGTACGAGCAGTACTTC. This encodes CASSLSEIRVARQKYEQYF.

The DNA of the CDR3 is TGTGCCAGCCGAGGAGTAACTGAAGCTTTCTTT. This translates into CASRGVTEAFF. The gene calls are TRBV12-3 or TRBV12-4 and TRBJ1-1, with D hard to call. CDR3 length: 11 residues. Trimming removed 8 bases at V and 5 bases at J, with 9 bases between.

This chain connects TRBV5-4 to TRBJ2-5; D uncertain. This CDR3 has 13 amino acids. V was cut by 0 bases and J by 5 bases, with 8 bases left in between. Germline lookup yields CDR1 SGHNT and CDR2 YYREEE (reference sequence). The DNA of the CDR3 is TGTGCCAGCAGCTTGGGTGCCTTGGAGACCCAGTACTTC. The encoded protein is CASSLGALETQYF.

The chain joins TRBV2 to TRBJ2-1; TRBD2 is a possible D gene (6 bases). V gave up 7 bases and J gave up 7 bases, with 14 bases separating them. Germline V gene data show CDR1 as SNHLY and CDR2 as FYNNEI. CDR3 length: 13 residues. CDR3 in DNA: TGTGCCAGCACCGGGACTTGGGGTAATGAGCAGTTCTTC. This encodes CASTGTWGNEQFF.

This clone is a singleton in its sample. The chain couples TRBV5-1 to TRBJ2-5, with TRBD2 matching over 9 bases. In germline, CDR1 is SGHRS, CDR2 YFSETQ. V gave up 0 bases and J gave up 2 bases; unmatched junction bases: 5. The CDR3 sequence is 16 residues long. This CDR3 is CASSLAGSGRQETQYF. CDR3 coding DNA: TGCGCCAGCAGCTTGGCGGGTAGCGGGAGACAAGAGACCCAGTACTTC.

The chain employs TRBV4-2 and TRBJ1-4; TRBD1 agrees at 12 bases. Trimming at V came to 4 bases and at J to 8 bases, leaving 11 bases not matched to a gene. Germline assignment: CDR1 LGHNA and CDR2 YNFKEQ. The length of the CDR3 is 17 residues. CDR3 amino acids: CASSRGTGGLPEEKLFF. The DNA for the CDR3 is TGTGCCAGCAGCCGGGGGACAGGGGGCCTACCGGAGGAAAAACTGTTTTTT.

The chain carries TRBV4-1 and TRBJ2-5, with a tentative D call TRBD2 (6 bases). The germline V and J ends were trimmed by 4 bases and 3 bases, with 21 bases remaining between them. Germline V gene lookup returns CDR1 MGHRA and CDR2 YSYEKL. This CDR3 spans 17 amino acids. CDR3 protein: CASSLTRRGKDEETQYF. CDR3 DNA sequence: TGCGCCAGCAGCCTAACTAGACGCGGGAAAGACGAAGAGACCCAGTACTTC.